Presented here are 19 T cell receptor beta chains from one specimen sequenced in a study of T-cell reconstitution after alpha-beta-depleted transplantation in children. The authors prepared the TCRbeta library with unique molecular identifiers. TCRdb reprocessed the PCR reads with MiXCR, giving one entry per CDR3 protein. The profile covers 200,000 to 250,000 distinct CDR3 sequences, with roughly a tenth appearing a single time and approximately 5.9% taken by the ten largest. Sequencing was performed on PBMCs from the stem cell graft donor, taken from the stem cell graft. The origin of the receptors is a human donor who donated a stem cell graft to a child with acute lymphoblastic leukemia.

This clonotype was recorded at least ten times. The V call is TRBV6-1, the J call TRBJ2-3; 7 nucleotides align to TRBD2. With 4 bases clipped from V and 4 bases from J, the junction kept 11 bases outside the gene matches. CDR3 length: 16 amino acids. CDR1 is MNHNS, CDR2 SASEGT, per germline. This chain's CDR3 is CASSAWGGLPPDTQYF. In DNA form, the CDR3 reads TGTGCCAGCAGTGCCTGGGGGGGACTACCCCCAGATACGCAGTATTTT.

J is TRBJ2-5 and V is TRBV5-1, with 7 bases identical to TRBD1. Germline lookup yields CDR1 SGHRS and CDR2 YFSETQ. The CDR3 spans 15 residues. V gave up 0 bases and J gave up 5 bases; unmatched junction bases: 7. CDR3 coding DNA: TGCGCCAGCAGCTTGGCCGCGACAGGGTCGGAGACCCAGTACTTC. It encodes CASSLAATGSETQYF. Together with reference TRBV5-1 and TRBJ2-5, the CDR3 gives the full variable domain: KAGVTQTPRYLIKTRGQQVTLSCSPISGHRSVSWYQQTPGQGLQFLFEYFSETQRNKGNFPGRFSGRQFSNSRSEMNVSTLELGDSALYLCASSLAATGSETQYFGPGTRLLVL.

This clonotype was found a few times. The chain joins TRBV28 to TRBJ1-4; D is ambiguous. V was clipped by 5 bases and J by 8 bases, with 9 bases between them. CDR1 is MDHEN and CDR2 is SYDVKM in the germline V gene. The CDR3 consists of 12 residues. The CDR3 is CASSSLREKLFF. For the CDR3, the DNA is TGTGCCAGCAGTAGCCTTCGGGAAAAACTGTTTTTT.

This clonotype was found many times. The CDR3 region is CASSRQTPSPGQGGEQYF. CDR3 in DNA: TGTGCCAGCAGTCGCCAAACTCCGTCACCGGGACAGGGGGGCGAGCAGTACTTC. The chain has TRBV6-2 or TRBV6-3 and TRBJ2-7, with TRBD1 matching over 11 bases. Trimming took 5 bases from V and 6 from J; bases not matched to a gene: 18. The CDR3 contains 18 residues. In germline, CDR1 is MNHEY, CDR2 SVGEGT.

This chain links TRBV7-2 with TRBJ1-5; D remains ambiguous. Trimming removed 2 bases from V and 1 base from J, with 6 bases in between. Per the germline V gene, CDR1 is SGHTA and CDR2 is FQGNSA. This CDR3 comprises 14 residues. The CDR3 DNA reads TGTGCCAGCAGCTTATTCGGCAGCAATCAGCCCCAGCATTTT. This translates into CASSLFGSNQPQHF.

In this sample, this clonotype turned up many times. The genes are TRBV7-8 and TRBJ2-7; D uncertain. Trimming cost V 5 bases and J 7 bases, with 15 bases left between them. In germline, CDR1 is SGHVS, CDR2 FQNEAQ. This CDR3 comprises 13 residues. This chain's CDR3 is CASSIDLHREQYF. The CDR3 region has the DNA TGTGCCAGCAGCATAGATTTGCATCGGGAGCAGTACTTC.

This clonotype has a count of ten or more. The chain carries TRBV7-2 and TRBJ1-2, with a possible D match to TRBD1 (5 bases). Germline V lookup: CDR1 SGHTA, CDR2 FQGNSA. Trimming took off 6 bases at V and 8 bases at J, with 16 bases between the two ends. The CDR3 totals 13 residues. CDR3 region: CASRGTLLDGYTF. The CDR3 nucleotides are TGTGCCAGCAGGGGGACCCTTTTGGACGGCTACACCTTC.

This clonotype was counted a few times. The chain combines TRBV6-5 with TRBJ1-4; weak D call: TRBD1 (5 bases). CDR1 is MNHEY, CDR2 SVGAGI, per germline. Trimming stripped 4 bases from V and 6 bases from J, with 18 bases between. This CDR3 is 16 amino acids long. The CDR3 DNA is TGTGCCAGCAGTTTAGGACACCACAGTGGGGATGAAAAACTGTTTTTT. Translated, it gives CASSLGHHSGDEKLFF.

In this sample, this clonotype turned up a few times. The V and J genes are TRBV12-3 or TRBV12-4 and TRBJ2-2; 7 bases fit TRBD1. The CDR3 covers 12 residues. After removal of 5 bases from V and 6 bases from J, the junction contained 0 bases not matched to a gene. Here the CDR3 DNA reads TGTGCCAGCAGTCAGGGGGCCGGGGAGCTGTTTTTT. Its translation is CASSQGAGELFF.

The V and J genes are TRBV12-3 or TRBV12-4 and TRBJ2-5, with 8 nucleotides matching TRBD1. This CDR3 is 17 amino acids long. Trimming cost V 0 bases and J 5 bases; bases outside gene matches: 11. This chain's CDR3 is CASSLARSGGAGETQYF. The DNA for the CDR3 is TGTGCCAGCAGTTTAGCTCGGTCAGGGGGCGCGGGGGAGACCCAGTACTTC.

This clonotype was found once. The chain employs TRBV5-1 and TRBJ1-2; D might be TRBD1 (5 bases). V was shortened by 0 bases and J by 3 bases, with 18 bases between the two germline ends. CDR3 length equals 17 residues. CDR1 and CDR2 from the germline V gene are SGHRS and YFSETQ. In nucleotides, the CDR3 is TGCGCCAGCAGCTTGGTTCCTGGGGCCGGGTCCTACTATGGCTACACCTTC. Amino acid sequence: CASSLVPGAGSYYGYTF.

In this sample, this clonotype turned up a few times. In DNA, the CDR3 is TGTGCCAGCAGCCAAGAACCGGGGTCTAGCACAGATACGCAGTATTTT. Encoded protein: CASSQEPGSSTDTQYF. The chain combines TRBV3-1 with TRBJ2-3, with D maybe TRBD2 (5 bases). Germline assignment: CDR1 LGHDT and CDR2 YNNKEL (reference sequence). This CDR3 is built from 16 residues. The V and J ends lost 0 bases and 0 bases respectively, with 10 bases between them.

This clonotype was recorded many times. This chain joins TRBV6-2 or TRBV6-3 and TRBJ2-2; tentatively, D is TRBD1 (6 bases). The CDR3 length is 13 residues. The germline V gene encodes CDR1 MNHEY and CDR2 SVGEGT. The V end was cut by 7 bases, the J end by 7 bases, with 13 bases between. The CDR3 spells CASTATGFGELFF. The CDR3 bases are TGTGCCAGCACTGCCACAGGGTTCGGGGAGCTGTTTTTT.

This clonotype appeared many times. The V call is TRBV5-1, the J call TRBJ1-4; D gene unclear. Germline CDR1 SGHRS, CDR2 YFSETQ. This CDR3 has 20 residues. V was pared by 4 bases and J by 3 bases, with 28 bases between. CDR3 residues: CASSHGERRDGANPNEKLFF. DNA of the CDR3: TGCGCCAGCAGCCATGGGGAGCGGAGGGATGGAGCTAATCCTAATGAAAAACTGTTTTTT.

The chain recombines TRBV6-2 or TRBV6-3 with TRBJ1-3; D is uncertain. CDR1 and CDR2 (germline): MNHEY, SVGEGT. The CDR3 spans 15 residues. V was trimmed by 5 bases and J by 2 bases, leaving 13 bases between them. CDR3 in DNA: TGTGCCAGCAGTACGAAGCTGGGTGCTGGAAACACCATATATTTT. Translated, it gives CASSTKLGAGNTIYF.

This clonotype was counted once. J is TRBJ2-4 and V is TRBV15, with 7 bases fitting TRBD2. Unmatched junction bases numbered 11, after V lost 0 bases and J lost 6 bases. The germline CDR1 and CDR2 sequences are LNHNV and YYDKDF (reference sequence). The CDR3 is 17 residues long. DNA for the CDR3: TGTGCCACCAGCAGAGAGTCGAGCGGGGTTGCGAGAAACATTCAGTACTTC. This codes for CATSRESSGVARNIQYF.

The gene calls are TRBV5-1 and TRBJ1-1; D may be TRBD1 (5 bases). The germline CDR1 and CDR2 sequences are SGHRS and YFSETQ. The CDR3 contains 17 residues. The V and J ends lost 0 bases and 5 bases respectively, with 20 bases between them. CDR3 protein: CASSLAPVSLGQTEAFF. The CDR3, as DNA: TGCGCCAGCAGCTTGGCTCCGGTATCGTTGGGGCAAACTGAAGCTTTCTTT.

This clonotype showed up many times. This chain connects TRBV11-2 to TRBJ2-5; no clear D gene. Trimming cost V 1 base and J 9 bases, with 18 bases left between them. The CDR3 spans 15 residues. Germline V gene data show CDR1 as SGHAT and CDR2 as FQNNGV. CDR3 nucleotides: TGTGCCAGCAGCTTAGGGCCAGGTGCGGTGGTGGCCCAGTACTTC. Amino acid sequence: CASSLGPGAVVAQYF.

The chain joins TRBV4-2 to TRBJ2-2; 7 nucleotides line up with TRBD2. The germline V gene has CDR1 LGHNA and CDR2 YNFKEQ. Trimming removed 0 bases from V and 2 bases from J; junction bases left unmatched: 3. This CDR3 contains 16 residues. CDR3 residues: CASSQDAAGNTGELFF. Written as DNA, the CDR3 is TGTGCCAGCAGCCAAGATGCAGCGGGAAACACCGGGGAGCTGTTTTTT.